This T cell receptor (beta chain) stems from a study of blood T cell repertoires in COVID-19. Study information: Nucleic acid was either cDNA or gDNA, and it came from T cells, B-cell-depleted T cells, or PBMCs.

Methods used by the authors: Reference gene primer amplification in the assay estimated nucleated cell counts. Using immunoSEQ multiplex PCR, the repertoire was profiled, and TCRdb retains in-frame clones only, with some absent. Clonal size and the V and J genes are those of that table, whereas D and trimming came from the DNA. The sample yields 140,000 or so clones, 85% seen once. The sequence derives from a man in his forties or fifties with acute or convalescent COVID-19. Source material: peripheral blood.

The CDR3 reads CASSESDRANTGELFF. For the CDR3, the DNA is TGTGCCAGCAGTGAATCTGACAGGGCGAACACCGGGGAGCTGTTTTTT. The V call is TRBV6-1, the J call TRBJ2-2; 7 nucleotides align to TRBD1. Trimming at V came to 2 bases and at J to 0 bases, leaving 3 bases not matched to a gene. CDR1 and CDR2 from the germline V gene are MNHNS and SASEGT. The CDR3 runs 16 residues.